Each of the 10 T cell receptor beta chains below was sequenced from the same sample in a study of T cells in Graves' hyperthyroidism and ophthalmopathy. TCR beta CDR3 regions were amplified from RNA transcripts. The HTBI primer set drove a first-round RT-PCR of the TCR CDR3. MiXCR was run by TCRdb on the multiplex PCR reads, yielding one entry per CDR3 protein. This sample has over 200,000 distinct CDR3 sequences, with roughly 15% found just once. Sequences were obtained from blood. The receptors were sampled from a woman between 40 and 50 years old with Graves' hyperthyroidism that later progressed to Graves' ophthalmopathy.

The CDR3 nucleotides are TGTGCCATCAAAGGAGGGACTATCACAGATACGCAGTATTTT. Translating it yields CAIKGGTITDTQYF. The genes are TRBV10-3 and TRBJ2-3, with 7 positions matching TRBD2. J lost 2 bases, V lost 7 bases, and 6 bases had no gene match. This CDR3 has 14 amino acids. Germline V CDR1 and CDR2: ENHRY, SYGVKD.

This clonotype has ten or more counts. The V gene is TRBV28, the J gene TRBJ1-1; 9 nucleotides match TRBD1. The germline V gene has CDR1 MDHEN and CDR2 SYDVKM. The V and J ends lost 5 bases and 4 bases, in that order; junction bases with no gene match: 11. The CDR3 consists of 16 residues. This CDR3 is CASSPPYRGLSTEAFF. Here the CDR3 DNA reads TGTGCCAGCAGTCCGCCCTACAGGGGGCTCAGCACTGAAGCTTTCTTT.

Many counts were recorded for this clonotype. J is TRBJ1-1 and V is TRBV9; no reliable D call. The CDR3 extends over 13 amino acids. Germline CDR1 is SGDLS and CDR2 is YYNGEE. The ends were cut back, 0 bases at V and 10 bases at J, with 13 bases in the middle. In DNA, the CDR3 is TGTGCCAGCAGCGTAGGGGAGGGAACGGGAGCTTTCTTT. Translating it yields CASSVGEGTGAFF.

At least ten counts were recorded for this clonotype. This chain connects TRBV28 to TRBJ2-7; TRBD1 is a possible D gene (6 bases). Germline V gene lookup returns CDR1 MDHEN and CDR2 SYDVKM. Trimming stripped 2 bases from V and 3 bases from J, with 20 bases between. CDR3 length equals 17 residues. The CDR3 spells CASSLLIDRGQNYEQYF. The CDR3 DNA sequence: TGTGCCAGCAGTTTACTCATCGACCGCGGACAGAACTACGAGCAGTACTTC.

This clonotype appeared many times. The chain joins TRBV7-3 to TRBJ2-2, with TRBD1 matching 8 bases. Germline-derived CDR1 and CDR2 are SGHTA and FQGTGA. V was clipped by 6 bases and J by 5 bases; unmatched bases: 8. CDR3 length: 15 residues. The CDR3 coding sequence is TGTGCCAGCAGTCCCGGACAGGGAGGAACCGGGGAGCTGTTTTTT. Translating it yields CASSPGQGGTGELFF.

This clonotype came up many times. The chain couples TRBV18 to TRBJ2-7; D call uncertain. Germline values: CDR1 KGHSH, CDR2 LQKENI. The ends were cut back, 0 bases at V and 5 bases at J, with 5 bases in the middle. This CDR3 contains 12 residues. The CDR3 DNA reads TGTGCCAGCTCACCACCTGGAAACGAGCAGTACTTC. It is translated as CASSPPGNEQYF.

This clonotype was counted many times. V and J are TRBV7-8 and TRBJ2-5; a weak D match, TRBD2 (6 bases). V was shortened by 3 bases and J by 13 bases, with 21 bases between the two germline ends. CDR1 is SGHVS, CDR2 FQNEAQ, per germline. The CDR3 has 14 residues. The CDR3: CASSFVLGGGARYF. The DNA for the CDR3 is TGTGCCAGCAGCTTCGTCCTGGGGGGTGGAGCCAGGTACTTC.

The chain employs TRBV28 and TRBJ1-1; 7 positions agree with TRBD1. Germline V gives CDR1 MDHEN, CDR2 SYDVKM. This CDR3 comprises 16 residues. V trimming: 3 bases; J trimming: 6 bases; junction bases outside the gene matches: 13. The CDR3 sequence is CASSFRGRELVAEAFF. The DNA for the CDR3 is TGTGCCAGCAGTTTTAGGGGGCGTGAATTGGTTGCTGAAGCTTTCTTT. Combining the CDR3 with reference TRBV28 and TRBJ1-1 gives the whole variable domain DVKVTQSSRYLVKRTGEKVFLECVQDMDHENMFWYRQDPGLGLRLIYFSYDVKMKEKGDIPEGYSVSREKKERFSLILESASTNQTSMYLCASSFRGRELVAEAFFGQGTRLTVV.

This clonotype was picked up many times. This chain uses TRBV6-2 or TRBV6-3 with TRBJ2-3, with 7 bases that match TRBD1. V was pared by 5 bases and J by 0 bases, with 5 bases of the junction left unmatched. Germline V lookup: CDR1 MNHEY, CDR2 SVGEGT. CDR3 length: 15 amino acids. The CDR3 spells CASSTTGLSTDTQYF. Written as DNA, the CDR3 is TGTGCCAGCAGTACGACAGGGTTAAGCACAGATACGCAGTATTTT.

This clonotype was recorded at least ten times. The chain recombines TRBV15 with TRBJ2-1; TRBD2 agrees at 8 bases. Trimming at V came to 5 bases and at J to 7 bases, leaving 13 bases not matched to a gene. CDR3 length equals 16 residues. CDR1 LNHNV and CDR2 YYDKDF come from the germline V gene (reference sequence). The CDR3 reads CATSSYSGKGGNEQFF. The CDR3 nucleotides are TGTGCCACCAGCTCTTATAGCGGGAAAGGGGGGAATGAGCAGTTCTTC.